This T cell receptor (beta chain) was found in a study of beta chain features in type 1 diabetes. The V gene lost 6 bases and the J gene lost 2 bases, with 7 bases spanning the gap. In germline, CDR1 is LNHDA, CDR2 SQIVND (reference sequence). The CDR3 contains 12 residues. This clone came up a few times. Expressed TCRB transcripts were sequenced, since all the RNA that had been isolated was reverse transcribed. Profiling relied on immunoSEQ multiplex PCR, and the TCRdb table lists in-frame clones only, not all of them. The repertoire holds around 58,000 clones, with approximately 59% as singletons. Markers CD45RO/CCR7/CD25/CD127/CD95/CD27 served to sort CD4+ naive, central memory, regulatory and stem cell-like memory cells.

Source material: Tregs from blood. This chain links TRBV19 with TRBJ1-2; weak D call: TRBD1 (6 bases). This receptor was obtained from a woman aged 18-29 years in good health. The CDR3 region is CASRDRNYGYTF. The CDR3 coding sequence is TGTGCCAGTAGGGACAGAAACTATGGCTACACCTTC.